The present T cell receptor beta chain was sequenced within a study of post-analysis software for immune sequencing data. Study-level findings and limits: TRBV segments more frequent in patients than in controls numbered several and included TRBV5-6, TRBV5-1 and TRBV20-1. Compared with controls, patients showed significantly lower normalized Chao1 diversity.

The TCR beta cDNA libraries carried unique molecular identifiers. With roughly 0.9 to 10 million T cells as the source, a few hundred thousand cDNA molecules resulted. TCRdb called the PCR reads again in MiXCR, with one record for every CDR3 protein. Among about 770,000 distinct CDR3 sequences listed, about 45% were seen once. This clonotype turned up a few times. Its specificity is unknown. The V and J ends lost 2 bases and 5 bases respectively, with 9 bases between them. The CDR3 has 13 amino acids. The V gene's germline CDR1 is LGHNA and CDR2 YSLEER. The source material was blood. The rearrangement links TRBV4-3 to TRBJ2-5, with D possibly TRBD2 on 5 matching bases. This receptor was taken from a girl between 10 and 17 years old with multiple sclerosis. CDR3 bases: TGCGCCAGCAGCCAAACCAGGAGGGAGACCCAGTACTTC. Its protein is CASSQTRRETQYF.